The following is a T cell receptor (beta chain) sequence with its context. What it binds is unknown. It was with 60 Vbeta and 13 Jbeta primers that the PCR ran. Libraries were prepared by immunoSEQ multiplex PCR; TCRdb keeps only in-frame clonotypes and omits some of them. Of about 140,000 clones in the sample, roughly 70% were seen once. The sample is drawn from a study of cytomegalovirus exposure and HLA in healthy donors. Findings of the study overall: The presence/absence work took it that sequencing depth was about the same across donors.

Though probably carrying unrecorded immune exposures, donors were nominally healthy at sampling. Sample: PBMCs. This sequence was found in a male donor in good health and CMV-seronegative.

DNA of the CDR3: TGTGCCAGCAGTCCTCTGACTAGCGGAACCTACAATGAGCAGTTCTTC. It encodes CASSPLTSGTYNEQFF. The V gene is TRBV27, the J gene TRBJ2-1, with 9 bases that match TRBD2. The germline CDR1 and CDR2 sequences are MNHEY and SMNVEV (reference sequence). V trimming: 5 bases; J trimming: 2 bases; junction bases outside the gene matches: 7. The CDR3 has 16 residues.